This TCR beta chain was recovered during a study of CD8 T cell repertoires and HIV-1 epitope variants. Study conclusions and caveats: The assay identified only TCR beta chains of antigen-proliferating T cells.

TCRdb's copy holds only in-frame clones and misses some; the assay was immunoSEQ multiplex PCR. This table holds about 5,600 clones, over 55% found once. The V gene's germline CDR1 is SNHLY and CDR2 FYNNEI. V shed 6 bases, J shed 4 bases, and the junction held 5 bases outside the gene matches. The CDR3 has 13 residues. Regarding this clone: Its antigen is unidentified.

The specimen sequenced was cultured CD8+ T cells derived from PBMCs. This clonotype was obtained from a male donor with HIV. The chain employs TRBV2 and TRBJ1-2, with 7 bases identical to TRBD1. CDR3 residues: CASRRQGSYGYTF. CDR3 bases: TGTGCCAGCAGAAGACAGGGCAGCTATGGCTACACCTTC. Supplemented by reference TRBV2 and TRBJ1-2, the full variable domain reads EPEVTQTPSHQVTQMGQEVILRCVPISNHLYFYWYRQILGQKVEFLVSFYNNEISEKSEIFDDQFSVERPDGSNFTLKIRSTKLEDSAMYFCASRRQGSYGYTFGSGTRLTVV.